This T cell receptor beta chain was recorded in a study of T cells in narcolepsy. Study in general: Enrolled donors included narcolepsy type 1 or type 2 patients and healthy controls.

Assay used: immunoSEQ multiplex PCR; TCRdb lists only in-frame clones, some missing. The profile shows roughly 18,000 clones, 65% to 90% of them singletons. The CDR3 has 10 amino acids. The V end lost 9 bases, the J end lost 5 bases, and 6 bases lay between the germline ends. CDR1 and CDR2 from the germline V gene are MNHNS and SASEGT. In this sample, this clone turned up a few times. The sequence came from a human donor in good health. Sequences were obtained from memory (CD45RA-) CD4+ T cells from blood. V usage is TRBV6-1 and J usage is TRBJ2-3, with no clear D. The CDR3 region has the DNA TGTGCCAGTTCAAGAGATACGCAGTATTTT. It is translated as CASSRDTQYF.